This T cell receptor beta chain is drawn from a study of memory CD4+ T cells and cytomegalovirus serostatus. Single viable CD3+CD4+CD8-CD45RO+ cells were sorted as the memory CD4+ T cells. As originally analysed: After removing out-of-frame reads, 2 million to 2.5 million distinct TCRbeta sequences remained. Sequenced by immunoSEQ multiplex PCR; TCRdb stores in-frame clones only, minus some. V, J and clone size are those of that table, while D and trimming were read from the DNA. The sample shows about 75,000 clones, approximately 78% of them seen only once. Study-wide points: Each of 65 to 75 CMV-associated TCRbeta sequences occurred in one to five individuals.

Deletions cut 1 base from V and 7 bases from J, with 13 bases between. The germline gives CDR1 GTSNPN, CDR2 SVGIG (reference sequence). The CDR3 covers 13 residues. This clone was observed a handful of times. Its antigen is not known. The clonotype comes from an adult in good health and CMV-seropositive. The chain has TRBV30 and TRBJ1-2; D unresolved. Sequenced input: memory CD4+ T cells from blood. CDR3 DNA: TGTGCCTGGAGTGACATCCTTGGCGCTGGCTACACCTTC. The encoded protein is CAWSDILGAGYTF.